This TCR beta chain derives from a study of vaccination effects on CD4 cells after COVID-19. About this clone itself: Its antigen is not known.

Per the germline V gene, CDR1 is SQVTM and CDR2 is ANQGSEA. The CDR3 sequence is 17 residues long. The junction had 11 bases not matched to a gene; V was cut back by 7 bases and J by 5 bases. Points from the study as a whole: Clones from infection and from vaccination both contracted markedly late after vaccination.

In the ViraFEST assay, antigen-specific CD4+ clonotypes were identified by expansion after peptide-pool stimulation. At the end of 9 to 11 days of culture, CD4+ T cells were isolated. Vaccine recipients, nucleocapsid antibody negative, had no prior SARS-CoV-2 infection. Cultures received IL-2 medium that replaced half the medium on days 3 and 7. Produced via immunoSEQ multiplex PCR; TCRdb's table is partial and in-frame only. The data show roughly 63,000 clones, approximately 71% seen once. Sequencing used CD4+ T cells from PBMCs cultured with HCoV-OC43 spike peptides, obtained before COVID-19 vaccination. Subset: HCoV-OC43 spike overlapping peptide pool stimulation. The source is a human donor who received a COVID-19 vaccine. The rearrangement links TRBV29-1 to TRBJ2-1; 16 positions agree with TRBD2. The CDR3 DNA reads TGCAGCGCTCCAATGGGACTAGCGGGGGGGGGTAACAATGAGCAGTTCTTC. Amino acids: CSAPMGLAGGGNNEQFF.